One and the same sample provided the 27 T cell receptor beta chains below, sequenced in a study of precursors of human CD4 cytotoxic T cells. TCRdb analysed the reads with MiXCR anew, one entry per CDR3 protein. The table has 700 to 850 distinct CDR3 sequences, roughly 19% seen once. Bulk UMI-based sequencing covered sorted CD4+ central memory, effector memory, IL-7R-high and IL-7R-negative TEMRA subsets. Sequencing was performed on memory CD4+ T cells from blood (PBMCs). The source is a human donor in good health.

The chain employs TRBV2 and TRBJ2-5, with 7 bases aligning to TRBD1. V gave up 4 bases and J gave up 9 bases; unmatched junction bases: 8. This CDR3 region has 13 residues. The germline gives CDR1 SNHLY, CDR2 FYNNEI. CDR3 in amino acids: CASSATGAPAQYF. The CDR3 DNA is TGTGCCAGCAGTGCCACAGGGGCACCGGCCCAGTACTTC.

This chain uses TRBV20-1 with TRBJ1-5; unclear D gene. Germline CDR1 DFQATT, CDR2 SNEGSKA (reference sequence). The V end was cut by 3 bases, the J end by 3 bases, with 15 bases between. The CDR3 sequence is 15 residues long. CDR3 in amino acids: CSARELEQFNQPQHF. The CDR3 DNA follows: TGCAGTGCTAGGGAACTCGAACAGTTCAATCAGCCCCAGCATTTT.

This clonotype is large within its sample. V is TRBV4-1 and J is TRBJ1-1; 11 bases match TRBD1. With 4 bases clipped from V and 4 bases from J, the junction kept 11 bases outside the gene matches. This CDR3 spans 17 amino acids. Germline V gene sequence: CDR1 MGHRA, CDR2 YSYEKL. Here the CDR3 reads CASSLDGTGGAITEAFF. The CDR3 bases are TGCGCCAGCAGCCTCGACGGGACAGGGGGAGCGATCACTGAAGCTTTCTTT.

Relative to its sample, this clonotype is large. This chain uses TRBV24-1 with TRBJ2-5, with D possibly being TRBD2 (6 bases). This CDR3 has 13 amino acids. Germline V gene lookup returns CDR1 KGHDR and CDR2 SFDVKD. V was trimmed by 4 bases and J by 3 bases, leaving 8 bases between them. CDR3 sequence: CATSEVAEETQYF. The DNA for the CDR3 is TGTGCCACCAGTGAAGTAGCGGAAGAGACCCAGTACTTC.

By frequency in the sample, this clonotype is large (0.1 to 1%). This chain joins TRBV5-1 and TRBJ2-3; no definite D call. V was cut by 3 bases and J by 0 bases, with 8 bases left in between. Germline V CDR1 and CDR2: SGHRS, YFSETQ. The CDR3 has 14 amino acids. CDR3 sequence reads: CASSSGFSTDTQYF. The CDR3 DNA follows: TGCGCCAGCAGCTCCGGGTTTAGCACAGATACGCAGTATTTT. Combining the CDR3 with reference TRBV5-1 and TRBJ2-3 gives the whole variable domain KAGVTQTPRYLIKTRGQQVTLSCSPISGHRSVSWYQQTPGQGLQFLFEYFSETQRNKGNFPGRFSGRQFSNSRSEMNVSTLELGDSALYLCASSSGFSTDTQYFGPGTRLTVL.

This clonotype qualifies as large. The chain joins TRBV27 to TRBJ2-6, with D unresolved. This CDR3 has 16 residues. V gave up 4 bases and J gave up 0 bases, with 10 bases separating them. CDR1 and CDR2 from the germline V gene are MNHEY and SMNVEV (reference sequence). The CDR3 coding sequence is TGTGCCAGCAGTTCTCACCTGGACTCTGGGGCCAACGTCCTGACTTTC. Its protein product is CASSSHLDSGANVLTF.

This clonotype is judged large. The gene calls are TRBV11-1 and TRBJ2-1; the D is unclear. CDR1 and CDR2 from the germline V gene are SGHAT and FQDESV (reference sequence). Deletions cut 0 bases from V and 9 bases from J, with 3 bases between. CDR3 length equals 11 residues. The CDR3 region is CASSLASEQFF. In nucleotides, the CDR3 is TGTGCCAGCAGCTTAGCGAGTGAGCAGTTCTTC.

This clonotype is classed as large. V usage is TRBV12-5 and J usage is TRBJ1-2, with D perhaps TRBD1 (6 bases). The CDR3 sequence is 14 residues long. The ends were cut back, 7 bases at V and 4 bases at J, with 16 bases in the middle. From germline, CDR1 is LGHNT and CDR2 FRNRAP. CDR3: CASAPAGTSYGYTF. Here the CDR3 DNA reads TGTGCTAGTGCCCCGGCCGGGACATCCTATGGCTACACCTTC.

The sample holds a few counts of this clonotype. The V call is TRBV20-1, the J call TRBJ2-7; the match to TRBD2 covers 10 bases. Germline assignment: CDR1 DFQATT and CDR2 SNEGSKA (reference sequence). The V segment lost 0 bases and the J segment 8 bases; nucleotides outside the gene matches: 7. The length of the CDR3 is 14 residues. The DNA for the CDR3 is TGCAGTGCTAGAGATGGGCTAGCGGGAGTGCAGCAGTACTTC. Protein: CSARDGLAGVQQYF.

This clonotype was seen a few times. The V and J genes are TRBV20-1 and TRBJ2-6, with TRBD2 matching 9 bases. This CDR3 region has 18 residues. V was pared by 7 bases and J by 0 bases, with 13 bases of the junction left unmatched. The germline CDR1 and CDR2 sequences are DFQATT and SNEGSKA (reference sequence). CDR3 sequence reads: CSGTSGLAGLSGANVLTF. Written as DNA, the CDR3 is TGCAGTGGCACGTCAGGGCTAGCGGGACTCTCTGGGGCCAACGTCCTGACTTTC.

This clonotype was picked up a small number of times. The chain recombines TRBV20-1 with TRBJ2-7, with 9 positions matching TRBD1. Unmatched junction bases numbered 10, after V lost 3 bases and J lost 1 base. CDR3 length equals 16 residues. Germline values: CDR1 DFQATT, CDR2 SNEGSKA (reference sequence). Written as DNA, the CDR3 is TGCAGTGCTAGTGGGAGGGGACAGGGACCTTCCTACGAGCAGTACTTC. This codes for CSASGRGQGPSYEQYF.

The V and J genes are TRBV24-1 and TRBJ2-1; a weak D match, TRBD2 (6 bases). Trimming took off 3 bases at V and 1 base at J, with 9 bases between the two ends. The CDR3 loop spans 15 amino acids. Germline-derived CDR1 and CDR2 are KGHDR and SFDVKD. The CDR3, as DNA: TGTGCCACCAGTGATCCCGGGGGATCCTACAATGAGCAGTTCTTC. Translated: CATSDPGGSYNEQFF.

By share of the sample, this clonotype is large. The V gene is TRBV20-1, the J gene TRBJ2-7, with D uncertain. V was pared by 0 bases and J by 3 bases, with 12 bases between. Germline V gene data show CDR1 as DFQATT and CDR2 as SNEGSKA (reference sequence). This CDR3 is 14 amino acids long. CDR3 loop: CSAREAQRDYEQYF. CDR3 coding DNA: TGCAGTGCTAGAGAGGCACAGCGAGACTACGAGCAGTACTTC.

This clonotype is labeled as large. This chain links TRBV6-6 with TRBJ2-1, with D hard to call. The CDR3 length is 13 residues. Per the germline V gene, CDR1 is MNHNY and CDR2 is SVGAGI (reference sequence). Trimming left V 1 base short and J 6 bases short, with 7 bases between. The CDR3 here is CASSYLVRNEQFF. The CDR3 nucleotides read TGTGCCAGCAGTTACTTGGTCCGCAATGAGCAGTTCTTC.

This sequence joins TRBV7-2 and TRBJ2-7; 9 bases line up with TRBD2. Germline CDR1 and CDR2: SGHTA and FQGNSA. Losses at the gene ends were 5 bases for V and 2 bases for J; bases not matched to a gene: 7. This CDR3 is built from 15 residues. For the CDR3, the DNA is TGTGCCAGCAGCCCCGATAGCGGGGGAGCCTACGAGCAGTACTTC. As protein: CASSPDSGGAYEQYF.

V usage is TRBV20-1 and J usage is TRBJ2-2; D not resolved. Deletions cut 2 bases from V and 2 bases from J, with 9 bases between. The CDR3 is made up of 14 amino acids. Germline assignment: CDR1 DFQATT and CDR2 SNEGSKA (reference sequence). The DNA of the CDR3 is TGCAGTGCTAGATCTACGACCAACACCGGGGAGCTGTTTTTT. Protein: CSARSTTNTGELFF.

By share of the sample, this clonotype is large (0.1 to 1%). The chain carries TRBV9 and TRBJ2-2; 7 positions agree with TRBD2. V shed 0 bases and J 1 base; nucleotides not matched to a gene: 0. The CDR3 has 15 residues. Germline loops: CDR1 SGDLS, CDR2 YYNGEE. CDR3 amino acids: CASSVGGRNTGELFF. CDR3 nucleotides: TGTGCCAGCAGCGTAGGCGGGAGGAACACCGGGGAGCTGTTTTTT.

Only a few counts were recorded for this clonotype. The rearrangement joins TRBV19 to TRBJ1-5; possible D gene TRBD1, 5 bases. Between the trimmed V and J ends, which lost 3 bases and 4 bases, there was a span of 16 bases. The CDR3 consists of 16 residues. The germline V gene encodes CDR1 LNHDA and CDR2 SQIVND (reference sequence). CDR3 residues: CASSMWGLLPNQPQHF. The CDR3 bases are TGTGCCAGTAGTATGTGGGGGTTACTCCCTAATCAGCCCCAGCATTTT. The full variable domain, completed using reference TRBV19 and TRBJ1-5, is DGGITQSPKYLFRKEGQNVTLSCEQNLNHDAMYWYRQDPGQGLRLIYYSQIVNDFQKGDIAEGYSVSREKKESFPLTVTSAQKNPTAFYLCASSMWGLLPNQPQHFGDGTRLSIL.

By share of the sample, this clonotype is large. The rearrangement uses TRBV14 and TRBJ2-1; the D is unclear. CDR3 length equals 12 residues. Trimming stripped 2 bases from V and 3 bases from J, with 2 bases between. CDR1 and CDR2 from the germline V gene are SGHDN and FVKESK. The CDR3 loop reads CASSQYYNEQFF. The CDR3 DNA sequence: TGTGCCAGCAGCCAATACTACAATGAGCAGTTCTTC.

This clonotype has more than one count but fewer than ten. The V call is TRBV20-1, the J call TRBJ2-7; 8 nucleotides line up with TRBD1. The CDR3 contains 16 residues. The germline V gene has CDR1 DFQATT and CDR2 SNEGSKA (reference sequence). V lost 4 bases, J lost 0 bases, and 11 bases stayed unmatched. The CDR3 DNA reads as TGCAGTGCTACTCCCCCGACAGGGGTCATCTCCTACGAGCAGTACTTC. Translating it yields CSATPPTGVISYEQYF.

Only a few counts were recorded for this clonotype. At one boundary the junction diverges from the germline segment, which might be a read error. The V and J genes are TRBV29-1 and TRBJ2-1, with 15 bases lining up with TRBD2. The germline gives CDR1 SQVTM, CDR2 ANQGSEA. This CDR3 contains 13 residues. The DNA for the CDR3 is TGCAGCGTTGTCCGGACTAGCGGGAGGGCCATGATCTTC. Amino acids: CSVVRTSGRAMIF.

The V call is TRBV6-4, the J call TRBJ2-7, with 9 bases that match TRBD2. The germline CDR1 and CDR2 sequences are MRHNA and SNTAGT. This CDR3 has 20 amino acids. V was pared by 0 bases and J by 1 base, with 16 bases of the junction left unmatched. CDR3 protein: CASSDSWASGESYGSYEQYF. In DNA, the CDR3 is TGTGCCAGCAGTGACTCTTGGGCTAGCGGGGAATCCTATGGGTCCTACGAGCAGTACTTC.

The genes are TRBV12-3 or TRBV12-4 and TRBJ1-6; D unresolved. Trimming removed 2 bases from V and 7 bases from J, with 9 bases in between. The CDR3 is made up of 14 amino acids. This CDR3 reads CASSLRRLNSPLHF. The CDR3 region has the DNA TGTGCCAGCAGTTTAAGGCGGTTAAATTCACCCCTCCACTTT.

V usage is TRBV9 and J usage is TRBJ2-7; maybe TRBD1 (5 bases). The CDR3 contains 13 residues. Between the trimmed V and J ends, which lost 3 bases and 0 bases, there was a span of 7 bases. The germline gives CDR1 SGDLS, CDR2 YYNGEE. CDR3 loop: CASSGTGSYEQYF. Here the CDR3 DNA reads TGTGCCAGCAGCGGAACAGGCTCCTACGAGCAGTACTTC.

CDR3 nucleotides: TGCGCCAGCAGCTCACCCCGGGGGGGAGAGACCCAGTACTTC. Translation: CASSSPRGGETQYF. The V call is TRBV5-1, the J call TRBJ2-5, with 8 bases fitting TRBD2. Trimming at V came to 3 bases and at J to 4 bases, leaving 5 bases not matched to a gene. The CDR3 loop spans 14 amino acids. The germline CDR1 and CDR2 sequences are SGHRS and YFSETQ.

This clonotype qualifies as large. This chain uses TRBV20-1 with TRBJ2-7, with D hard to call. V gave up 3 bases and J gave up 1 base, with 7 bases separating them. The CDR3 contains 12 residues. Per germline, CDR1 DFQATT and CDR2 SNEGSKA (reference sequence). CDR3 DNA sequence: TGCAGTGCTAGTCAGGTTTCCTACGAGCAGTACTTC. It is translated as CSASQVSYEQYF.

This sequence joins TRBV24-1 and TRBJ2-1; D might be TRBD1 (8 bases). The CDR3 extends over 15 amino acids. Trimming stripped 6 bases from V and 4 bases from J, with 15 bases between. The germline CDR1 and CDR2 sequences are KGHDR and SFDVKD. The CDR3 is CATSYTGGGYNEQFF. CDR3 nucleotide sequence: TGTGCCACCAGTTATACAGGGGGAGGGTACAATGAGCAGTTCTTC.